This T cell receptor beta chain comes out of a study of early T cells in non-severe SARS-CoV-2 infection. Turning to the study itself: Bulk RNA from unsorted whole blood was sequenced; chains were unpaired.

Individual cDNA molecules received unique molecular identifiers. In TCRdb, the 5' RACE reads were re-called with MiXCR into one record per CDR3 protein. The sample consists of 60,000 to 80,000 distinct CDR3 sequences, 12% of them appearing once. Ten or more counts support this clonotype. Between the trimmed V and J ends, which lost 2 bases and 3 bases, there was a span of 8 bases. The CDR3 runs 13 residues. Germline loops: CDR1 GTSNPN, CDR2 SVGIG (reference sequence). Sequenced material: whole blood. The chain employs TRBV30 and TRBJ1-5; no clear D. This TCR was sampled from an adult who was a healthcare worker with PCR-confirmed SARS-CoV-2 infection or an uninfected control (not recorded which). The CDR3 nucleotides read TGTGCCTGGAGTCTCCTGAACAATCAGCCCCAGCATTTT. This sequence encodes CAWSLLNNQPQHF.